This note documents a single T cell receptor (beta chain) sequence. A library of TCRbeta sequences, prepared with unique molecular identifiers, was generated. TCRdb ran MiXCR on the PCR reads and lists one entry per CDR3 protein. Of 610,000 or so distinct CDR3 sequences in the sample, 25% to 30% were seen once. The record originates from a study of T-cell reconstitution after alpha-beta-depleted transplantation in children. This CDR3 region has 15 residues. Germline values: CDR1 SGDLS, CDR2 YYNGEE. V lost 0 bases to trimming and J lost 9 bases, with 13 bases between them. The chain recombines TRBV9 with TRBJ1-6; D remains unclear. Sample: PBMCs, taken before TCRalphabeta/CD19-depleted stem cell transplant. The clonotype originates from a boy under two years old with Wiskott-Aldrich syndrome, due to receive a stem cell transplant. The CDR3 region has the DNA TGTGCCAGCAGCGTAGAGATAGGCCCAGGTTCACCCCTCCACTTT. It specifies CASSVEIGPGSPLHF. Variable domain in full (rest from reference TRBV9 and TRBJ1-6): DSGVTQTPKHLITATGQRVTLRCSPRSGDLSVYWYQQSLDQGLQFLIQYYNGEERAKGNILERFSAQQFPDLHSELNLSSLELGDSALYFCASSVEIGPGSPLHFGNGTRLTVT.